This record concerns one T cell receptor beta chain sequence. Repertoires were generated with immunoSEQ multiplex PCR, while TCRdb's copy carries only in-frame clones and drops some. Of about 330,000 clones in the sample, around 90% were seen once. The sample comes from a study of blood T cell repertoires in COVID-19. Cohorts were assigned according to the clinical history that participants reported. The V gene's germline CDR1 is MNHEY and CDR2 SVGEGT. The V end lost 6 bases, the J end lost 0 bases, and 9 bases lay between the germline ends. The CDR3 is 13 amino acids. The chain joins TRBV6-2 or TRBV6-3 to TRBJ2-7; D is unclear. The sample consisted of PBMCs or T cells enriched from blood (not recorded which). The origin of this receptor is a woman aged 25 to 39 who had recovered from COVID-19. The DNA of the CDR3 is TGTGCCAGCAGCCAAGCTTACTCCTACGAGCAGTACTTC. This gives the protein CASSQAYSYEQYF.